This passage covers 13 T cell receptor beta chains from one sample sequenced in a study of shared clonotypes between healthy human individuals. Profiled with immunoSEQ multiplex PCR; TCRdb holds only in-frame clones, not every one. The table has over a million clones, 95% to 97% seen once. Input material: naive CD4+ T cells sorted from blood. The sample's subset: CD45RA+ positively selected. The origin of the receptors is a man in his thirties or forties in good health.

The J gene is TRBJ2-7, the V gene TRBV10-3, with a tentative D call TRBD2 (5 bases). There are 14 residues in the CDR3. The V and J ends lost 5 bases and 6 bases respectively, with 17 bases between them. The germline V gene encodes CDR1 ENHRY and CDR2 SYGVKD. The CDR3 sequence is CAISPFGEAVEQYF. The CDR3 region has the DNA TGTGCCATCAGTCCCTTTGGTGAAGCGGTCGAGCAGTACTTC.

V gene TRBV19 combines with J gene TRBJ2-2; 8 bases align to TRBD1. The V segment lost 6 bases and the J segment 7 bases; nucleotides outside the gene matches: 7. The CDR3 consists of 14 residues. CDR1 LNHDA and CDR2 SQIVND come from the germline V gene (reference sequence). CDR3 protein: CASRTTGGGGELFF. The CDR3 DNA reads TGTGCCAGTAGAACCACAGGGGGTGGCGGGGAGCTGTTTTTT.

This chain connects TRBV5-5 to TRBJ1-4; weak D call: TRBD1 (5 bases). The germline V and J ends were trimmed by 3 bases and 6 bases, with 21 bases remaining between them. CDR3 size: 17 residues. Germline CDR1 reads SGHKS; CDR2 reads YYEKEE (reference sequence). Here the CDR3 DNA reads TGTGCCAGCAGCTACAAACCGTCACAGGCTCGAGATGAAAAACTGTTTTTT. Its translation: CASSYKPSQARDEKLFF. The whole variable domain, remainder taken from reference TRBV5-5 and TRBJ1-4, is DAGVTQSPTHLIKTRGQQVTLRCSPISGHKSVSWYQQVLGQGPQFIFQYYEKEERGRGNFPDRFSARQFPNYSSELNVNALLLGDSALYLCASSYKPSQARDEKLFFGSGTQLSVL.

This sequence joins TRBV5-1 and TRBJ2-1; TRBD2 matches at 10 bases. CDR3 length: 16 residues. The junction had 7 bases not matched to a gene; V was cut back by 1 base and J by 6 bases. CDR1 and CDR2 (germline): SGHRS, YFSETQ. The CDR3 DNA reads as TGCGCCAGCAGCTTGTGGCTAGCGGGGGAAACCAATGAGCAGTTCTTC. Protein product: CASSLWLAGETNEQFF.

The chain uses TRBV15 and TRBJ2-2; D is unclear. The CDR3 consists of 16 residues. V lost 1 base to trimming and J lost 0 bases, with 9 bases between them. From germline, CDR1 is LNHNV and CDR2 YYDKDF (reference sequence). CDR3 sequence (DNA): TGTGCCACCAGCAGAGTGGGCTTAACGAACACCGGGGAGCTGTTTTTT. It codes for CATSRVGLTNTGELFF.

The chain has TRBV9 and TRBJ2-1; no firm D call. Trimming shortened V by 0 bases and J by 3 bases, and 13 bases separated the two germline ends. There are 16 residues in the CDR3. Germline V lookup: CDR1 SGDLS, CDR2 YYNGEE. The DNA of the CDR3 is TGTGCCAGCAGCGTAGGAGGACGCCTCGGCTACAATGAGCAGTTCTTC. It translates to CASSVGGRLGYNEQFF. Based on the CDR3 plus reference TRBV9 and TRBJ2-1, the full variable domain is DSGVTQTPKHLITATGQRVTLRCSPRSGDLSVYWYQQSLDQGLQFLIQYYNGEERAKGNILERFSAQQFPDLHSELNLSSLELGDSALYFCASSVGGRLGYNEQFFGPGTRLTVL.

The CDR3 DNA reads as TGTGCCAGCAGCAGAAGGGACAGCTATGGCTACACCTTC. Protein: CASSRRDSYGYTF. The gene calls are TRBV7-2 and TRBJ1-2, with TRBD1 identical over 7 bases. Germline CDR1 is SGHTA and CDR2 is FQGNSA. This CDR3 region has 13 residues. V trimming: 5 bases; J trimming: 4 bases; junction bases outside the gene matches: 4.

The chain joins TRBV5-4 to TRBJ2-5; the match to TRBD1 covers 8 bases. The ends lost 4 bases at V and 1 base at J; junction bases unmatched: 3. The germline gives CDR1 SGHNT, CDR2 YYREEE (reference sequence). CDR3 length equals 14 residues. CDR3 bases: TGTGCCAGCAGCAAAACAGGGGGCCAAGAGACCCAGTACTTC. It codes for CASSKTGGQETQYF.

A single count supports this clone. This sequence joins TRBV9 and TRBJ2-2; D gene ambiguous. Trimming cost V 4 bases and J 7 bases, with 11 bases left between them. CDR1 and CDR2 (germline): SGDLS, YYNGEE. This CDR3 region has 13 residues. The DNA of the CDR3 is TGTGCCAGCAGCCCTCCGTTCGGCGGGGAGCTGTTTTTT. Encoded protein: CASSPPFGGELFF.

This chain connects TRBV5-4 to TRBJ2-3, with unresolved D. CDR3 size: 15 residues. Trimming left V 0 bases short and J 2 bases short, with 10 bases between. Germline V gene sequence: CDR1 SGHNT, CDR2 YYREEE (reference sequence). The CDR3 DNA reads as TGTGCCAGCAGCTTGGGACTTAGCCTCACAGATACGCAGTATTTT. This codes for CASSLGLSLTDTQYF.

The chain recombines TRBV11-2 with TRBJ2-5, with D hard to call. The CDR3 has 15 amino acids. V lost 1 base and J lost 5, with 14 bases in between. Germline loops: CDR1 SGHAT, CDR2 FQNNGV. The CDR3 sequence is CASSLVEARSETQYF. CDR3 DNA sequence: TGTGCCAGCAGCTTAGTTGAGGCTAGATCGGAGACCCAGTACTTC.

The chain links TRBV4-1 to TRBJ2-7, with a possible D match to TRBD1 (5 bases). The V gene lost 0 bases and the J gene lost 0 bases, with 9 bases spanning the gap. Germline CDR1 MGHRA, CDR2 YSYEKL. This CDR3 has 15 amino acids. The CDR3 reads CASSQEGAGSYEQYF. CDR3 DNA sequence: TGCGCCAGCAGCCAAGAAGGGGCAGGCTCCTACGAGCAGTACTTC.

This sequence joins TRBV5-1 and TRBJ1-1; D is possibly TRBD1 (5 bases). Trimming removed 6 bases at V and 1 base at J, with 19 bases between. Germline assignment: CDR1 SGHRS and CDR2 YFSETQ. CDR3 length: 16 residues. The CDR3 region is CASTVGQPLRNTEAFF. CDR3 DNA sequence: TGCGCCAGCACGGTGGGGCAGCCGTTGAGGAACACTGAAGCTTTCTTT.